This T cell receptor (beta chain) stems from a study of blood T cell repertoires in COVID-19. On the study more broadly: PBMCs, B-cell-depleted T cells, or T cells were the source of the cDNA or gDNA that made up the material.

Assay: immunoSEQ multiplex PCR; the TCRdb copy retains only in-frame clones and omits some. Altogether roughly 210,000 clones are present, around four fifths being singletons, with the ten largest covering about 10%. V was shortened by 3 bases and J by 6 bases, with 14 bases between the two germline ends. The CDR3 has 14 residues. Germline V gene lookup returns CDR1 MNHNS and CDR2 SASEGT. While infection was still active, Seattle patients were enrolled and then followed longitudinally. This sequence joins TRBV6-1 and TRBJ1-2; D possibly corresponds to TRBD1 (6 bases). The receptor's source is a woman of 80 years or more with COVID-19, enrolled during active disease. Sequenced material: peripheral blood. The CDR3 loop is CASSEYRAKDGYTF. In DNA, the CDR3 is TGTGCCAGCAGTGAGTACAGGGCAAAGGATGGCTACACCTTC.